This TCR beta chain was captured in a study of monozygotic twins with inflammatory bowel disease. Study-level points and caveats: No detectable difference in repertoire similarity separated concordant from discordant twins, possibly as a result of limited power.

As to this clonotype: As yet, its antigen is unknown.

TCRdb re-called the 5' RACE reads and gives one entry per CDR3 protein, without DNA. This table holds 300,000 to 400,000 distinct CDR3 sequences. Germline loops: CDR1 SQVTM, CDR2 ANQGSEA. CDR3 length equals 17 residues. What was sequenced was blood. V usage is TRBV29-1 and J usage is TRBJ2-1; TCRdb gives TRBD2 as the D gene, but with no DNA this cannot be confirmed. The sequence was obtained from a human donor with ulcerative colitis or Crohn's disease, or a healthy co-twin of an affected twin (not recorded which). CDR3 in amino acids: CSVEGLTSVSSYNEQFF.